The 4 T cell receptor beta chains listed next were all sequenced from one sample in a study of spatial heterogeneity in lung cancer. Noted time point: sample taken at primary tumor resection. Unsorted tumor, nontumor lung tissue or cryopreserved PBMC supplied the whole RNA. TCRdb re-derived calls from the 5' RACE reads in MiXCR, one entry per CDR3 protein. The repertoire holds some 7,000 distinct CDR3 sequences, with around 7% as singletons. The input for sequencing was PBMCs, taken at surgery. Source of these receptors: a male donor with early-stage non-small cell lung cancer.

This clonotype was picked up many times. This beta chain lies outside the target of a library built for alpha chains; its clone size means little. The V gene is TRBV28, the J gene TRBJ2-1, with 9 bases that match TRBD2. The CDR3 has 16 residues. The germline V gene encodes CDR1 MDHEN and CDR2 SYDVKM. V shed 5 bases and J 6 bases; nucleotides not matched to a gene: 11. The CDR3 loop reads CASSPPGTSYPNEQFF. DNA for the CDR3: TGTGCCAGCAGTCCACCCGGGACTAGCTACCCCAATGAGCAGTTCTTC.

This clonotype is categorized as medium-sized. Because this beta chain is a stray read in a library intended to capture alpha chains, its abundance should not be given much weight. The chain uses TRBV20-1 and TRBJ1-1; the match to TRBD1 covers 7 bases. J gave up 4 bases and V 1 base, and 6 bases lay outside the gene matches. This CDR3 contains 14 residues. Germline lookup yields CDR1 DFQATT and CDR2 SNEGSKA (reference sequence). The CDR3 DNA follows: TGCAGTGCTAGAGCAACAGGGGCCGCCACTGAAGCTTTCTTT. It encodes CSARATGAATEAFF.

This clonotype is deemed large. Because the library targeted alpha chains, this beta chain is an off-target read whose size means little. This chain connects TRBV28 to TRBJ1-1; D not certain. Trimming took 3 bases from V and 0 from J, leaving 8 bases between them. This CDR3 is 14 amino acids long. The germline CDR1 and CDR2 sequences are MDHEN and SYDVKM. The CDR3 DNA reads TGTGCCAGCAGTTTCTTAGATATGAACACTGAAGCTTTCTTT. It encodes CASSFLDMNTEAFF.

This clonotype was seen more than once but under ten times. Found in a library prepared for alpha chains, this beta chain is an off-target read, and its abundance has little meaning. The genes are TRBV6-2 or TRBV6-3 and TRBJ1-2; D uncertain. Germline V CDR1 and CDR2: MNHEY, SVGEGT. There are 15 residues in the CDR3. Trimming removed 4 bases from V and 0 bases from J, with 12 bases in between. The CDR3 DNA reads as TGTGCCAGCAGTTCTTTCCGCGAATCTAACTATGGCTACACCTTC. Protein sequence: CASSSFRESNYGYTF.